This T cell receptor beta chain was documented in a study of cytomegalovirus exposure and HLA in healthy donors. Study-level points and caveats: Across donors, presence/absence analyses took sequencing depth to be roughly uniform.

Turning to this clone: What it recognizes is unknown.

The CDR3 is 13 amino acids. Germline-derived CDR1 and CDR2 are SNHLY and FYNNEI. V lost 11 bases, J lost 2 bases, and 5 bases stayed unmatched. Each of the donors was a healthy bone marrow donor. PCR primers comprised 60 Vbeta and 13 Jbeta primers. Under the authors' procedure: Around 80 million unique TCR beta chains, roughly 11 million of them shared, were counted by a later analysis. Assay: immunoSEQ multiplex PCR; the TCRdb copy retains only in-frame clones and omits some. The DNA was the basis for D and trimming; V, J and clone size are from that table. This table holds approximately 110,000 clones, roughly 76% found once.

The sequenced material came from PBMCs. The source is a woman in her fifties or sixties in good health and CMV-seropositive. The chain combines TRBV2 with TRBJ1-4; 7 bases match TRBD1. The CDR3 DNA follows: TGTGCCCGCCAGGGGGGTACTAATGAAAAACTGTTTTTT. It specifies CARQGGTNEKLFF.